This T cell receptor (beta chain) is from a study of blood T cell repertoires in COVID-19. Background on the study: Samples came from the United States, Italy and Spain, spanning acute and convalescent COVID-19.

Only one count was recorded for this clone. CDR1 and CDR2 from the germline V gene are MNHEY and SVGAGI. Losses at the gene ends were 4 bases for V and 4 bases for J; bases not matched to a gene: 5. The CDR3 covers 14 residues. Data came from immunoSEQ multiplex PCR; TCRdb stores just in-frame clones and leaves some out. In the table there are 200,000 to 250,000 clones, 80% to 85% of which are singletons. This TCR was recovered from an elderly woman with active or convalescent COVID-19. This chain links TRBV6-5 with TRBJ2-3, with 7 bases lining up with TRBD1. The sample taken for sequencing was peripheral blood. The CDR3 here is CASSWDRGPDTQYF. In DNA form, the CDR3 reads TGTGCCAGCAGTTGGGACAGAGGGCCAGATACGCAGTATTTT.